These 5 T cell receptor beta chains originate from one sample sequenced in a study of blood T cells in healthy people across ages. Alongside a J-beta primer mix, a sample-barcoded 5' primer served in a second PCR lasting about 6 to 12 cycles. MiXCR, applied by TCRdb to the 5' RACE reads, yields one record per CDR3 protein. The sample yields 920,000 or so distinct CDR3 sequences, around 45% seen once. Sequencing was carried out using blood. Receptor source: a woman aged 60 to 75 in good health.

This clonotype was detected a few times. V gene TRBV10-3 combines with J gene TRBJ2-3; TRBD1 matches at 9 bases. This CDR3 region has 13 residues. The V and J ends lost 10 bases and 4 bases, in that order; junction bases with no gene match: 6. The V gene's germline CDR1 is ENHRY and CDR2 SYGVKD. The DNA of the CDR3 is TGTGCCACGCGACAGGGGGAGGCAGATACGCAGTATTTT. This codes for CATRQGEADTQYF.

The V gene is TRBV2, the J gene TRBJ2-3; TRBD1 might be the D (6 bases). The CDR3 runs 14 residues. Germline values: CDR1 SNHLY, CDR2 FYNNEI. V was shortened by 5 bases and J by 3 bases, with 12 bases between the two germline ends. For the CDR3, the DNA is TGTGCCAGCAGTACAGGGATTAGGACAGATACGCAGTATTTT. This encodes CASSTGIRTDTQYF.

The genes are TRBV7-9 and TRBJ1-4, with D perhaps matching TRBD1 (5 bases). The CDR3 length is 15 residues. Deletions cut 5 bases from V and 0 bases from J, with 10 bases between. The germline gives CDR1 SEHNR, CDR2 FQNEAQ (reference sequence). The CDR3, as DNA: TGTGCCAGCAGCCCACGACAGCCAACTAATGAAAAACTGTTTTTT. This translates into CASSPRQPTNEKLFF.

The gene calls are TRBV20-1 and TRBJ2-3, with 13 nucleotides matching TRBD2. V trimming: 0 bases; J trimming: 8 bases; junction bases outside the gene matches: 5. The germline CDR1 and CDR2 sequences are DFQATT and SNEGSKA (reference sequence). This CDR3 has 15 amino acids. The CDR3 loop is CSARDWGLAGSTQYF. The CDR3 bases are TGCAGTGCTAGAGACTGGGGACTAGCGGGAAGTACGCAGTATTTT.

This clonotype was seen more than once but under ten times. The chain couples TRBV29-1 to TRBJ1-4, with D possibly TRBD1 on 5 matching bases. Germline loops: CDR1 SQVTM, CDR2 ANQGSEA. The CDR3 sequence is 14 residues long. Trimming cost V 6 bases and J 0 bases, with 11 bases left between them. CDR3 in DNA: TGCAGCGTCGCCGGGACCGCAACTAATGAAAAACTGTTTTTT. It encodes CSVAGTATNEKLFF.